In its sample, the clone carrying this T cell receptor beta chain was seen a few times. Its antigen is still unknown. The data stem from a study of vaccination and CD4 T cells after COVID-19. As for the study in general: Convalescent cases comprised under ten mild and one severe, all SARS-CoV-2 positive by nasal swab PCR. The post-COVID samples were taken a median approximately 95 days after diagnosis, anywhere from 35 to 161.

Broader study findings: Convalescent patients saw a median approximately 90% of their reactive clones show up only after vaccination. Analysis of convalescent patients found that 304 of 307 vaccine-specific clones were spike mono-reactive.

The germline gives CDR1 SGHTA, CDR2 FQGTGA. The CDR3 is made up of 13 amino acids. Trimming cost V 0 bases and J 5 bases, with 8 bases left between them. The time point was: late sampling 161 to 241 days after vaccination in three convalescent patients. TCRdb processed the PCR reads anew with MiXCR; each CDR3 protein has one entry. The profile shows over 25,000 distinct CDR3 sequences, approximately 53% of them singletons. The V and J genes are TRBV7-3 and TRBJ2-7; D may be TRBD2 (5 bases). The sequencing used CD4+ T cells from blood, collected about 7 months after SARS-CoV-2 vaccination. This clonotype was sampled from a human donor who had recovered from COVID-19. The CDR3 DNA reads as TGTGCCAGCAGCTTAACGCTCGGGGACGAGCAGTACTTC. Its translation is CASSLTLGDEQYF.